This T cell receptor beta chain is drawn from a study of T cell responses to AZD1222 COVID-19 vaccine. Broader study findings: Recipients of two AZD1222 doses showed rising Spike-specific TCR breadth and depth. Clonal diversity was possibly underestimated; the donors were predominantly white British and more often female. Reportedly, nearly half the spike-specific TCRs target unmutated variant regions. Repertoires were obtained only post-peak T cell response.

TCRdb keeps only in-frame clones here, not all; method: immunoSEQ multiplex PCR. Among some 100,000 clones listed, about 89% were seen once. Trimming left V 7 bases short and J 2 bases short, with 24 bases between. This CDR3 has 18 residues. Germline lookup yields CDR1 LNHDA and CDR2 SQIVND (reference sequence). As regards this clone: The antigen is unknown.

The chain is built from TRBV19 and TRBJ1-5, with a weak D call TRBD1 (5 bases). Sample: peripheral blood, taken on day 0 of AZD1222 vaccination. This receptor was obtained from an adult in good health. Here the CDR3 DNA reads TGTGCCAGTAAACTCCGAGGGACCTCCCGCGGCGGCAATCAGCCCCAGCATTTT. This sequence encodes CASKLRGTSRGGNQPQHF.